What follows describes a single TCR beta chain. This sample was taken from a study of T cell changes during pregnancy in multiple sclerosis. Germline CDR1 and CDR2: SGHTA and FQGNSA. Trimming stripped 3 bases from V and 7 bases from J, with 3 bases between. The CDR3 runs 11 residues. Data came from immunoSEQ multiplex PCR; TCRdb stores just in-frame clones and leaves some out. The sample carries tens of thousands of clones, 85% to 95% recorded once. The chain employs TRBV7-2 and TRBJ2-2; D gene unclear. This clonotype originated in a female donor with multiple sclerosis, enrolled in a pregnancy study. Sequencing used peripheral blood, obtained in the third trimester of pregnancy. Here the CDR3 reads CASSFVGELFF. The DNA for the CDR3 is TGTGCCAGCAGCTTCGTCGGGGAGCTGTTTTTT.